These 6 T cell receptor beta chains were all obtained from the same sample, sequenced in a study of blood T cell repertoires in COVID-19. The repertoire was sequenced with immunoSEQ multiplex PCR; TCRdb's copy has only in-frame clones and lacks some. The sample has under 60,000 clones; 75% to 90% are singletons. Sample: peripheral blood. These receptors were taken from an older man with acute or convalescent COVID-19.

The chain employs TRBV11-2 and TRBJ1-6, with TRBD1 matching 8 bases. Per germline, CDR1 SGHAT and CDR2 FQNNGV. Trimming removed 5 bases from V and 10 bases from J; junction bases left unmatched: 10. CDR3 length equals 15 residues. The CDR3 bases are TGTGCCAGCAGCGGTCGACAGGGGAGTTGGTCACCCCTCCACTTT. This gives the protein CASSGRQGSWSPLHF. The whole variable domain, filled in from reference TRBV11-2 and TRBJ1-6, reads EAGVAQSPRYKIIEKRQSVAFWCNPISGHATLYWYQQILGQGPKLLIQFQNNGVVDDSQLPKDRFSAERLKGVDSTLKIQPAKLEDSAVYLCASSGRQGSWSPLHFGNGTRLTVT.

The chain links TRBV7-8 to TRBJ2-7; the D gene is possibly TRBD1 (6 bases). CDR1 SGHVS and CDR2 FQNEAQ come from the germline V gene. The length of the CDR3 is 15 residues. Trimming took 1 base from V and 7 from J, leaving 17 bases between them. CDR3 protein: CASSLEWSGDREQYF. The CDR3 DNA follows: TGTGCCAGCAGCTTAGAGTGGTCAGGGGATCGGGAGCAGTACTTC.

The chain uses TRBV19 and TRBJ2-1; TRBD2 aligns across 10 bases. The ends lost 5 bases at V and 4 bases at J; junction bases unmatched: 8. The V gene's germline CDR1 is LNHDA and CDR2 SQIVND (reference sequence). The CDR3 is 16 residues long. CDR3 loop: CASSPIGLAEYNEQFF. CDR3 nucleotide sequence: TGTGCCAGTAGTCCAATAGGACTAGCGGAGTACAATGAGCAGTTCTTC.

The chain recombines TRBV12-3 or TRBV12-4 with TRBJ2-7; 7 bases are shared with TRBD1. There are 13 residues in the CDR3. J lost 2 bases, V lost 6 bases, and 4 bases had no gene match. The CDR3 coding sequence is TGTGCCAGCAGGGGGGACAGCACCTACGAGCAGTACTTC. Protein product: CASRGDSTYEQYF.

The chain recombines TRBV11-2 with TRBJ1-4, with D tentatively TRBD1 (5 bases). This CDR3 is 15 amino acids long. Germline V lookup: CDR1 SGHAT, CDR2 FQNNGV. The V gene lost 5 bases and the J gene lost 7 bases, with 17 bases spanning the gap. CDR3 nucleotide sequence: TGTGCCAGCAGCCCCGACGGTTCCACAGGTGAAAAACTGTTTTTT. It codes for CASSPDGSTGEKLFF.

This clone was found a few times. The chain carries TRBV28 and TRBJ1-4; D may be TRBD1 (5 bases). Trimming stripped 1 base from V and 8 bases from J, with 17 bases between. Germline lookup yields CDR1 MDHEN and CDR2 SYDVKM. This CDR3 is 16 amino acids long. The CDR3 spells CASSLSNPGAGEKLFF. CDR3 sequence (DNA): TGTGCCAGCAGTTTATCGAACCCCGGGGCGGGAGAAAAACTGTTTTTT.